A single sample is the source of the 20 T cell receptor beta chains below, sequenced in a study of cytomegalovirus exposure and HLA in healthy donors. The PCR used 60 Vbeta and 13 Jbeta primers. Here immunoSEQ multiplex PCR was the method, and the copy in TCRdb shows in-frame clones only, minus some. The sample includes 95,000 to 150,000 clones, 73% of them seen just once. Sequencing was done on a sample of PBMCs. The receptor set was obtained from a man aged 55 to 70 in good health and CMV-seropositive.

The chain employs TRBV25-1 and TRBJ1-4, with 7 bases lining up with TRBD1. Germline CDR1 is MGHDK and CDR2 is SYGVNS. Trimming cost V 2 bases and J 8 bases; bases outside gene matches: 8. The CDR3 is 15 residues long. The CDR3 loop is CASSETTGDKEKLFF. The CDR3 DNA follows: TGTGCCAGCAGTGAAACAACAGGGGATAAGGAAAAACTGTTTTTT.

The chain is built from TRBV5-1 and TRBJ1-2; D perhaps matches TRBD1 (6 bases). CDR1 and CDR2 from the germline V gene are SGHRS and YFSETQ. Trimming left V 6 bases short and J 3 bases short, with 15 bases between. This CDR3 region has 14 residues. CDR3 in amino acids: CASTKAGAYYGYTF. As DNA, the CDR3 is TGCGCCAGCACGAAAGCGGGGGCGTACTATGGCTACACCTTC.

The chain's CDR3 is CAWSVGGTETQYF. The CDR3 DNA reads as TGTGCCTGGAGTGTAGGGGGCACGGAGACCCAGTACTTC. The chain recombines TRBV30 with TRBJ2-5; 7 positions agree with TRBD1. With 0 bases clipped from V and 5 bases from J, the junction kept 3 bases outside the gene matches. The V gene's germline CDR1 is GTSNPN and CDR2 SVGIG (reference sequence). CDR3 size: 13 residues.

This clone was found a few times. This chain uses TRBV4-1 with TRBJ2-3; 13 bases are a match to TRBD2. The CDR3 totals 16 residues. The V gene's germline CDR1 is MGHRA and CDR2 YSYEKL. The V gene end was trimmed by 4 bases and the J gene end by 5 bases; junction bases not matched to a gene: 6. The CDR3 loop reads CASSPQLAGGQDTQYF. The CDR3 coding sequence is TGCGCCAGCAGCCCCCAACTAGCGGGGGGGCAAGATACGCAGTATTTT.

This clone was recorded only once. This chain joins TRBV2 and TRBJ1-3; D uncertain. There are 14 residues in the CDR3. In germline, CDR1 is SNHLY, CDR2 FYNNEI. Trimming took 8 bases from V and 0 from J, leaving 11 bases between them. CDR3 residues: CASQVSRSGNTIYF. Here the CDR3 DNA reads TGTGCCAGCCAGGTCTCTCGCTCTGGAAACACCATATATTTT.

The V call is TRBV6-1, the J call TRBJ1-5; D ambiguous. The germline V gene has CDR1 MNHNS and CDR2 SASEGT. There are 13 residues in the CDR3. V lost 6 bases, J lost 9 bases, and 15 bases lay in between. CDR3: CASSRDTVGPQHF. The CDR3 DNA reads TGTGCCAGCAGCCGAGACACAGTTGGGCCCCAGCATTTT.

As concerns this clone: Distinct nucleotide sequences in the sample also encode this CDR3. This chain uses TRBV9 with TRBJ1-2; D call uncertain. Germline V gene sequence: CDR1 SGDLS, CDR2 YYNGEE. V lost 1 base to trimming and J lost 4 bases, with 8 bases between them. The CDR3 has 13 residues. CDR3 bases: TGTGCCAGCAGCGTATCCCATAGCTATGGCTACACCTTC. It yields the protein CASSVSHSYGYTF.

The chain links TRBV30 to TRBJ2-7; weak D call: TRBD2 (7 bases). Germline V lookup: CDR1 GTSNPN, CDR2 SVGIG (reference sequence). The V end was cut by 2 bases, the J end by 5 bases, with 19 bases between. The CDR3 extends over 15 amino acids. CDR3: CAWSPPLGGPHEQYF. For the CDR3, the DNA is TGTGCCTGGAGTCCCCCGTTGGGGGGGCCCCACGAGCAGTACTTC.

This clone was detected a few times. The chain couples TRBV2 to TRBJ1-2; weak D call: TRBD1 (5 bases). Germline loops: CDR1 SNHLY, CDR2 FYNNEI. V shed 6 bases and J shed 3 bases, with 8 bases lying between them. The CDR3 sequence is 12 residues long. The CDR3 loop reads CASSTGYYGYTF. In DNA form, the CDR3 reads TGTGCCAGCAGCACAGGATACTATGGCTACACCTTC.

The V call is TRBV2, the J call TRBJ1-6; D uncertain. Trimming removed 8 bases from V and 7 bases from J, with 15 bases in between. CDR3 length: 14 amino acids. Per the germline V gene, CDR1 is SNHLY and CDR2 is FYNNEI. CDR3 protein: CASLINIANSPLHF. The CDR3 nucleotides read TGTGCCAGCCTGATTAACATCGCCAATTCACCCCTCCACTTT.

CDR3 residues: CASSYSGYFADTQYF. CDR3 in DNA: TGTGCCAGCAGTTATTCGGGTTACTTTGCAGATACGCAGTATTTT. The V and J genes are TRBV6-5 and TRBJ2-3; no clear D gene. V lost 3 bases, J lost 4 bases, and 14 bases lay in between. Germline-derived CDR1 and CDR2 are MNHEY and SVGAGI. The CDR3 totals 15 residues.

This CDR3 reads CASRDVEGALNQPQHF. For the CDR3, the DNA is TGTGCCAGCAGAGATGTTGAGGGGGCTTTGAATCAGCCCCAGCATTTT. This chain uses TRBV28 with TRBJ1-5, with 7 bases aligning to TRBD1. V shed 6 bases, J shed 4 bases, and the junction held 12 bases outside the gene matches. Germline V gives CDR1 MDHEN, CDR2 SYDVKM. This CDR3 has 16 residues.

The chain carries TRBV30 and TRBJ1-5; D might be TRBD1 (5 bases). Trimming cost V 5 bases and J 3 bases, with 11 bases left between them. The CDR3 is 13 residues long. From germline, CDR1 is GTSNPN and CDR2 SVGIG (reference sequence). CDR3 nucleotides: TGTGCCTGGGTCCGACAGCACAATCAGCCCCAGCATTTT. Amino acid sequence: CAWVRQHNQPQHF.

The chain carries TRBV5-4 and TRBJ1-1; possible D gene TRBD1, 6 bases. The V end lost 9 bases, the J end lost 8 bases, and 23 bases lay between the germline ends. From germline, CDR1 is SGHNT and CDR2 YYREEE (reference sequence). The CDR3 covers 14 residues. The CDR3 loop is CATRLFGGSAEAFF. The CDR3 region has the DNA TGTGCCACCCGTCTTTTTGGGGGCTCCGCCGAAGCTTTCTTT.

The genes are TRBV15 and TRBJ2-3; no clear D gene. V dropped 2 bases and J dropped 2 bases, with 8 bases sitting between them. Germline V CDR1 and CDR2: LNHNV, YYDKDF (reference sequence). CDR3 length: 14 residues. DNA for the CDR3: TGTGCCACCAGCAGAACGCTAACCACAGATACGCAGTATTTT. This encodes CATSRTLTTDTQYF.

The genes are TRBV2 and TRBJ1-6, with TRBD1 matching 9 bases. The V gene end was trimmed by 5 bases and the J gene end by 7 bases; junction bases not matched to a gene: 6. Looked up from germline, CDR1 is SNHLY and CDR2 is FYNNEI. There are 15 residues in the CDR3. CDR3 residues: CASSMGTGINSPLHF. The CDR3 nucleotides are TGTGCCAGCAGTATGGGGACAGGGATCAATTCACCCCTCCACTTT.

The chain recombines TRBV4-1 with TRBJ1-2; 7 bases line up with TRBD1. CDR1 and CDR2 (germline): MGHRA, YSYEKL. The V gene end was trimmed by 2 bases and the J gene end by 5 bases; junction bases not matched to a gene: 8. The CDR3 spans 15 residues. The DNA for the CDR3 is TGCGCCAGCAGCCAACCACTGGGACAGCGATATGGCTACACCTTC. Residues: CASSQPLGQRYGYTF.

The V and J genes are TRBV5-6 and TRBJ1-4; TRBD1 matches at 7 bases. With 4 bases clipped from V and 4 bases from J, the junction kept 10 bases outside the gene matches. CDR3 length: 16 residues. Germline V gives CDR1 SGHDT, CDR2 YYEEEE. CDR3 nucleotide sequence: TGTGCCAGCAGCGACAAACCGGGACAGAGTAATGAAAAACTGTTTTTT. Protein sequence: CASSDKPGQSNEKLFF.

The chain uses TRBV18 and TRBJ1-5; 7 bases agree with TRBD1. This CDR3 spans 16 amino acids. CDR1 is KGHSH and CDR2 is LQKENI in the germline V gene. The ends lost 0 bases at V and 6 bases at J; junction bases unmatched: 8. In nucleotides, the CDR3 is TGTGCCAGCTCACCACCATCACAGGGGATCGGTCAGCCCCAGCATTTT. Translation: CASSPPSQGIGQPQHF.

The V and J genes are TRBV11-2 and TRBJ2-6, with 8 bases matching TRBD1. The CDR3 spans 15 residues. Germline values: CDR1 SGHAT, CDR2 FQNNGV. With V trimmed by 5 bases and J by 1 base, 1 base remained unmatched. For the CDR3, the DNA is TGTGCCAGCAGCCGGACAGGGTCTGGGGCCAACGTCCTGACTTTC. This translates into CASSRTGSGANVLTF.